The clone carrying this T cell receptor (beta chain) was counted between two and nine times. The antigen is not known. These data come from a study of T cell responses to AZD1222 COVID-19 vaccine. Study observations and caveats: Most donors were white British, females outnumbered males, and clonal diversity was possibly underestimated. The study identified only five to seven AZD1222 recipients as seropositive at baseline.

This CDR3 is built from 15 residues. Trimming took 4 bases from V and 0 from J, leaving 7 bases between them. Germline CDR1 and CDR2: MGHRA and YSYEKL. The data were produced by immunoSEQ multiplex PCR, yet TCRdb's version contains in-frame clones alone and is incomplete. This sample carries 100,000 to 150,000 clones, about 87% of them seen once, and the ten largest clones take around 6.1%. Material: peripheral blood, obtained on day 0 of AZD1222 vaccination. The clonotype was recovered from an adult in good health. The J gene is TRBJ1-6, the V gene TRBV4-1; the D is unclear. CDR3: CASSPRSSYNSPLHF. CDR3 nucleotides: TGCGCCAGCAGCCCCCGGAGCTCCTATAATTCACCCCTCCACTTT.